The 11 T cell receptor beta chains below all came from one sample that was sequenced in a study of shared clonotypes between healthy human individuals. Here immunoSEQ multiplex PCR was the method, and the copy in TCRdb shows in-frame clones only, minus some. The table includes over 1.5 million clones, around 98% detected once. The specimen sequenced was naive CD4+ T cells sorted from blood. Subset meaning: CD45RA+ positively selected. These receptors came from a man under 40 in good health.

This chain uses TRBV2 with TRBJ2-1, with TRBD2 matching 8 bases. CDR1 and CDR2 from the germline V gene are SNHLY and FYNNEI. This CDR3 contains 16 residues. J was trimmed by 9 bases and V by 4 bases; bases with no gene match: 14. CDR3 coding DNA: TGTGCCAGCAGTGTCATCCCGAGCGGGAGCTTCGGTGAGCAGTTCTTC. Protein sequence: CASSVIPSGSFGEQFF.

This chain joins TRBV29-1 and TRBJ2-3; unclear D gene. Germline loops: CDR1 SQVTM, CDR2 ANQGSEA. The CDR3 spans 12 residues. Trimming took 4 bases from V and 1 from J, leaving 6 bases between them. The CDR3 sequence is CSVGRGTDTQYF. The CDR3 nucleotides read TGCAGCGTTGGCCGGGGCACAGATACGCAGTATTTT.

The J gene is TRBJ2-3, the V gene TRBV18; a possible D gene is TRBD2 (5 bases). V lost 5 bases, J lost 0 bases, and 12 bases lay in between. CDR1 and CDR2 (germline): KGHSH, LQKENI. CDR3 size: 15 residues. CDR3 region: CASSISGASTDTQYF. CDR3 nucleotide sequence: TGTGCCAGCTCAATAAGCGGAGCTAGCACAGATACGCAGTATTTT.

The CDR3 spells CASSLYQGAGEKLFF. In DNA form, the CDR3 reads TGCGCCAGCAGCTTGTATCAGGGGGCCGGTGAAAAACTGTTTTTT. The chain couples TRBV5-1 to TRBJ1-4; 8 nucleotides match TRBD1. The germline V gene encodes CDR1 SGHRS and CDR2 YFSETQ. The trim removed 1 base at V and 7 bases at J, leaving 6 bases unmatched. There are 15 residues in the CDR3.

The chain employs TRBV7-6 and TRBJ2-2; 7 bases line up with TRBD1. The V and J ends lost 1 base and 5 bases, in that order; junction bases with no gene match: 1. The CDR3 spans 14 residues. CDR1 and CDR2 (germline): SGHVS, FNYEAQ. The CDR3 DNA follows: TGTGCCAGCAGCTTAGAGGGGGCGACCGGGGAGCTGTTTTTT. Amino acids: CASSLEGATGELFF. The full variable domain, its missing parts supplied by reference TRBV7-6 and TRBJ2-2, is GAGVSQSPRYKVTKRGQDVALRCDPISGHVSLYWYRQALGQGPEFLTYFNYEAQQDKSGLPNDRFSAERPEGSISTLTIQRTEQRDSAMYRCASSLEGATGELFFGEGSRLTVL.

The chain has TRBV7-3 and TRBJ2-1; 7 nucleotides agree with TRBD1. The V and J ends lost 4 bases and 12 bases, in that order; junction bases with no gene match: 9. CDR3 length: 13 amino acids. CDR1 and CDR2 from the germline V gene are SGHTA and FQGTGA. Here the CDR3 reads CASSSKAGTAQFF. The CDR3 DNA reads as TGTGCCAGCAGCTCTAAAGCCGGGACAGCGCAGTTCTTC.

This chain uses TRBV7-2 with TRBJ1-2, with D tentatively TRBD1 (5 bases). The CDR3 sequence is 13 residues long. Per germline, CDR1 SGHTA and CDR2 FQGNSA. V was shortened by 6 bases and J by 8 bases, with 16 bases between the two germline ends. CDR3 region: CASSQDPGLGYTF. The DNA of the CDR3 is TGTGCCAGCAGTCAGGACCCAGGGCTAGGCTACACCTTC. Full variable domain (outside the CDR3, taken from reference TRBV7-2 and TRBJ1-2): GAGVSQSPSNKVTEKGKDVELRCDPISGHTALYWYRQSLGQGLEFLIYFQGNSAPDKSGLPSDRFSAERTGGSVSTLTIQRTQQEDSAVYLCASSQDPGLGYTFGSGTRLTVV.

The V and J genes are TRBV28 and TRBJ2-4; 7 positions match TRBD2. V was clipped by 5 bases and J by 2 bases; unmatched bases: 9. The germline V gene encodes CDR1 MDHEN and CDR2 SYDVKM. This CDR3 is 16 amino acids long. In nucleotides, the CDR3 is TGTGCCAGCAGTCCGACTAGCATCGGGTCCAAAAACATTCAGTACTTC. It specifies CASSPTSIGSKNIQYF.

This clone was observed once. This same CDR3 is encoded by further DNA sequences in the sample. The rearrangement uses TRBV7-2 and TRBJ1-2; D gene unclear. With 3 bases removed from V and 8 bases from J, the gap between germline ends came to 10 bases. The CDR3 runs to 12 residues. Germline V lookup: CDR1 SGHTA, CDR2 FQGNSA. The CDR3 sequence: CASSLAGGGYTF. CDR3 sequence (DNA): TGTGCCAGCAGCTTGGCGGGAGGGGGCTACACCTTC.

The CDR3 sequence: CASSFYRQGPSYEQYF. The CDR3 DNA sequence: TGTGCCAGCAGTTTCTACCGACAGGGCCCGTCCTACGAGCAGTACTTC. This sequence joins TRBV6-6 and TRBJ2-7, with 7 bases lining up with TRBD1. The junction had 10 bases not matched to a gene; V was cut back by 4 bases and J by 1 base. CDR3 length: 16 residues. The germline CDR1 and CDR2 sequences are MNHNY and SVGAGI (reference sequence).

The V gene is TRBV6-1, the J gene TRBJ1-2; D gene unclear. The CDR3 has 14 amino acids. Germline V CDR1 and CDR2: MNHNS, SASEGT. Trimming shortened V by 2 bases and J by 0 bases, and 7 bases separated the two germline ends. The CDR3 region has the DNA TGTGCCAGCAGTGAATCCGGACCTAACTATGGCTACACCTTC. Its protein is CASSESGPNYGYTF.